A selection of T cell receptor beta chains follows, all from one sample in a study of human T cells and chemical hapten exposure. TCRdb analysed the RACE reads with MiXCR anew, one entry per CDR3 protein. The table lists about 42,000 distinct CDR3 sequences, 9.6% of them singletons. The sample in question was whole blood, obtained in connection with sensitization to the hapten diphenylcyclopropenone (DPC). The receptors were sampled from a woman aged 25-40 years with alopecia areata. Some clones in this sample may be carry-over from other donors' samples. Both conserved end residues are part of each CDR3. A D gene is named only where the DNA matches it firmly. Clone size is given for some rows only: seen once, a few or many times, or a class if the clone is expanded.

D	V	size	CDR3
-	TRBV7-9	many	CASSLVGGVTGELFF
TRBD1	TRBV7-7	many	CASSSFDRGETQYF
TRBD1	TRBV7-8	-	CASSPRDSFGYTF
-	TRBV7-2	few	CASSLVSGGPFGEQYF
-	TRBV7-2	many	CASSLVRQPQHF
TRBD2	TRBV5-1	few	CASSFTSTAGAGETQYF
TRBD1	TRBV7-2	-	CASSPQGEGITEAFF
-	TRBV12-3/TRBV12-4	many	CASSRGDGPNYGYTF
-	TRBV9	-	CASSNRGEAFF
-	TRBV6-6	many	CASSYSEGVLSPLHF
TRBD1	TRBV10-3	many	CAIRAGTGEQETQYF
TRBD1	TRBV2	many	CASNRGSSSNQPQHF
-	TRBV28	few	CASRLPGRPYEQYF
-	TRBV4-1	many	CASSERTFSTNEKLFF
TRBD2	TRBV27	few	CASSPLPTGGGNIQYF
-	TRBV30	few	CAWSGVRGTEAFF
TRBD1	TRBV28	few	CASSLDRVRYEQYF
-	TRBV7-6	-	CASSLGQGPHEQYF
TRBD1	TRBV30	many	CAWGTGNGYTF
TRBD1	TRBV2	few	CASSGLWTGNTGELFF
-	TRBV28	-	CASSPVAEVGSYNEQFF
TRBD1	TRBV4-1	few	CASSGFAGGARSYNEQFF
TRBD1	TRBV29-1	many	CSVEGGTAFASYEQYF
-	TRBV6-1	-	CASISTLYEQYF
-	TRBV7-9	few	CASSSPTGGGRTEAFF
-	TRBV6-2/TRBV6-3	-	CASSYDDPYGYTF
-	TRBV29-1	-	CGGGARETQYF
TRBD2	TRBV20-1	few	CSAREGSGLAGSYNEQFF
-	TRBV29-1	-	CSVARDIYTQYF
TRBD2	TRBV4-3	-	CASSQDPPGGLTDTQYF
-	TRBV3-1	many	CASSDFYGYTF
TRBD1	TRBV28	many	CASSPTRQGSSGANVLTF
TRBD2	TRBV20-1	-	CSATSGGGALSYEQYF
-	TRBV11-1	few	CASSLDPNPPEQYF
-	TRBV5-1	many	CASSQFGGTEAFF
TRBD1	TRBV19	many	CASSAPGQGKETQYF
-	TRBV6-5	few	CASTQVRGDTEAFF